These T cell receptor beta chains were read from a single sample in a study of blood T cell repertoires in COVID-19. Assay: immunoSEQ multiplex PCR; the TCRdb copy retains only in-frame clones and omits some. The sample records around 250,000 clones, approximately 90% being singletons. The sequenced sample consisted of peripheral blood. Receptors were obtained from a man younger than 35 with active or convalescent COVID-19. The conserved cysteine and the conserved F or W are not part of the CDR3 here.

TRBJ1-1,TRBV3-1/TRBV3-2,12,ASRLEQGNTEAF
TRBJ2-7,TRBV6-1,12,ATAVGTGAWEQY
TRBJ1-1,TRBV11-2,11,ASSLATYTEAF
TRBJ2-7,TRBV6-6,13,ASSRSRTGAYEQY
TRBJ1-1,TRBV19,14,ASSPPVTAQNTEAF
TRBJ2-1,TRBV24-1,13,ATSDLRSSYNEQF
TRBJ1-2,TRBV7-2,12,ASSLVGETRGYT
TRBJ1-2,TRBV5-1,12,ASRRGTGGYGYT
TRBJ2-2,TRBV30,11,AWTRTGTGELF
TRBJ1-3,TRBV6-1,10,ASSEIQNTIY